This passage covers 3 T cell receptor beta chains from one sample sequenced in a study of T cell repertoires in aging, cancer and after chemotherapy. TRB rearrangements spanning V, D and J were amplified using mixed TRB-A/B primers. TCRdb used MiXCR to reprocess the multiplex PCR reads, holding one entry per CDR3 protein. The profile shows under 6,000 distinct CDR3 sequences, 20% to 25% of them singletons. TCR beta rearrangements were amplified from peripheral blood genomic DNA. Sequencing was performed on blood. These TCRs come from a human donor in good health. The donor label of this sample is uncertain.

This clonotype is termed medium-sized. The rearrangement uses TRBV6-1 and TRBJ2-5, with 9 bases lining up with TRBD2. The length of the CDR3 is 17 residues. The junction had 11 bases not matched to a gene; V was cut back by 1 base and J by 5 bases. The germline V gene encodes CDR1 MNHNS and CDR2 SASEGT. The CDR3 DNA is TGTGCCAGCAGTGAAGATTGGCGGGGGGGCCTCTCGGAGACCCAGTACTTC. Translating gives CASSEDWRGGLSETQYF.

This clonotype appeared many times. The DNA of the CDR3 is TGTGCCAGCAGCCAAGAGGGGGAGAGTAGCAATCAGCCCCAGCATTTT. Translation gives CASSQEGESSNQPQHF. The chain couples TRBV14 to TRBJ1-5; possible D gene TRBD1, 5 bases. This CDR3 region has 16 residues. Germline V gene lookup returns CDR1 SGHDN and CDR2 FVKESK. Trimming took off 0 bases at V and 0 bases at J, with 9 bases between the two ends.

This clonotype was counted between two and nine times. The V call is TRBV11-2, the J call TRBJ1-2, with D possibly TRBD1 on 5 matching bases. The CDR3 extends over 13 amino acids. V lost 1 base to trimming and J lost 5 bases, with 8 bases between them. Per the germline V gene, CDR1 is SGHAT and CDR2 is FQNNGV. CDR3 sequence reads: CASSLAGSYGYTF. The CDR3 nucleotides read TGTGCCAGCAGCTTAGCAGGGAGTTATGGCTACACCTTC.